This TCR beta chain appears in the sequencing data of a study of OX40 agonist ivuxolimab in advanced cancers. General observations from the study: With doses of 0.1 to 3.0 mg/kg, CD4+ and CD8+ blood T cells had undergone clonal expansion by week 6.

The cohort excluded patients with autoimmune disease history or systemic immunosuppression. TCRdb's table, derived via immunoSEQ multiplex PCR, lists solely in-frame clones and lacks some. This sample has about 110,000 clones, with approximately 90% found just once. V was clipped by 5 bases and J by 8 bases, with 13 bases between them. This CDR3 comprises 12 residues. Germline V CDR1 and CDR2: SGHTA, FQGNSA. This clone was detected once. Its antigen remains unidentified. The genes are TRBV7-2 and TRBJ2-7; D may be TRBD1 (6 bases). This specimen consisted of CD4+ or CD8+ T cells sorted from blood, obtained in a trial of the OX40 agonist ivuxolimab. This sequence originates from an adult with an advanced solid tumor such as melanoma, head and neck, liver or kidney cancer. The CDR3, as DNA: TGTGCCAGCAGCCGGGGAACAGGGAAGCAGTACTTC. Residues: CASSRGTGKQYF.